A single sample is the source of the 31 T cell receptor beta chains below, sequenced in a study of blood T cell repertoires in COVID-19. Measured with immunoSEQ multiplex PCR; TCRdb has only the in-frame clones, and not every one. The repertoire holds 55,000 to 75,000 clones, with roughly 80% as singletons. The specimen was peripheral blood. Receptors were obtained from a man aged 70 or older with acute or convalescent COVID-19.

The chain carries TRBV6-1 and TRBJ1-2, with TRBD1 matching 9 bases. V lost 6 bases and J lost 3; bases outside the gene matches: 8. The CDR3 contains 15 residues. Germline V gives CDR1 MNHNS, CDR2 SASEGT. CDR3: CASRPGQGSDYGYTF. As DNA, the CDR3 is TGTGCCAGCAGACCGGGACAGGGCTCCGACTATGGCTACACCTTC.

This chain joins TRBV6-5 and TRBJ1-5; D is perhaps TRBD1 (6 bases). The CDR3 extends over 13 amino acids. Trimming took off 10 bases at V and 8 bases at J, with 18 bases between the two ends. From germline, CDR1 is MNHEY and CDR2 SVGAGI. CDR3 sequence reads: CATQEGGDEPQHF. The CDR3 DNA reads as TGTGCCACCCAGGAAGGGGGTGACGAGCCCCAGCATTTT.

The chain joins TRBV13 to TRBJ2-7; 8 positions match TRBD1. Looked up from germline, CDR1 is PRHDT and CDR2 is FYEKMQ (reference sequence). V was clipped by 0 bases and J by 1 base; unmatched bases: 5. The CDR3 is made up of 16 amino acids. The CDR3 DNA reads TGTGCCAGCAGCTTAGGCGTCGGACAGGGATCCTACGAGCAGTACTTC. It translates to CASSLGVGQGSYEQYF.

The DNA for the CDR3 is TGTGCCTGGAGTGCTGGAGCGGACTCCTACAATGAGCAGTTCTTC. Its translation: CAWSAGADSYNEQFF. This sequence joins TRBV30 and TRBJ2-1; weak D call: TRBD2 (5 bases). Germline V lookup: CDR1 GTSNPN, CDR2 SVGIG (reference sequence). The V and J ends lost 1 base and 0 bases respectively, with 10 bases between them. This CDR3 is 15 amino acids long.

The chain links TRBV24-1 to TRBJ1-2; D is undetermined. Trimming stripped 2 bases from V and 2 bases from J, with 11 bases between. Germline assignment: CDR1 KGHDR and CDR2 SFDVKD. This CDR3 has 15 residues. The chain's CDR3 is CATSDYKGGNYGYTF. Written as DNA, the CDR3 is TGTGCCACCAGTGATTACAAGGGAGGGAACTATGGCTACACCTTC.

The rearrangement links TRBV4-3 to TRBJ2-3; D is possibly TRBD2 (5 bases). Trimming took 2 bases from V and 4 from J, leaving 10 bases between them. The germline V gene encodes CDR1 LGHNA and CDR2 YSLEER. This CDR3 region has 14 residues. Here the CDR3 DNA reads TGCGCCAGCAGCCAATCCGGGAACGCAGATACGCAGTATTTT. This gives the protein CASSQSGNADTQYF.

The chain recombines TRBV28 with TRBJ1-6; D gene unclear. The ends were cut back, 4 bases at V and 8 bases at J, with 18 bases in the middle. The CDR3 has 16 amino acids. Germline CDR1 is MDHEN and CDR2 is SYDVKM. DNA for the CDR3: TGTGCCAGCAGTTCATACGGGGTGCTGCAAGATTCACCCCTCCACTTT. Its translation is CASSSYGVLQDSPLHF. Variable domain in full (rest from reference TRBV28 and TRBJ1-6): DVKVTQSSRYLVKRTGEKVFLECVQDMDHENMFWYRQDPGLGLRLIYFSYDVKMKEKGDIPEGYSVSREKKERFSLILESASTNQTSMYLCASSSYGVLQDSPLHFGNGTRLTVT.

The DNA for the CDR3 is TGTGCCAGCAACGGAGGGACAGGGTATGCTGGGGCCAACGTCCTGACTTTC. Translating gives CASNGGTGYAGANVLTF. The J gene is TRBJ2-6, the V gene TRBV19, with TRBD1 matching 9 bases. V lost 9 bases and J lost 2; bases outside the gene matches: 11. The CDR3 length is 17 residues. The germline V gene has CDR1 LNHDA and CDR2 SQIVND (reference sequence).

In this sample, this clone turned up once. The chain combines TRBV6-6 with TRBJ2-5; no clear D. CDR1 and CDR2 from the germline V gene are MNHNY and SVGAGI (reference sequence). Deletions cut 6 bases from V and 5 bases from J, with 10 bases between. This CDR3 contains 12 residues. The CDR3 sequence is CASSLDGETQYF. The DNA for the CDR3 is TGTGCCAGCAGCCTCGACGGGGAGACCCAGTACTTC.

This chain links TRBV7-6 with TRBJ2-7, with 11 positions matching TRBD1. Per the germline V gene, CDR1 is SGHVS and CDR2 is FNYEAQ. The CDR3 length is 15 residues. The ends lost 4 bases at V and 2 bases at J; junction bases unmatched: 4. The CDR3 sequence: CASSSGQGGAYEQYF. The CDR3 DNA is TGTGCCAGCAGCTCGGGACAGGGGGGAGCCTACGAGCAGTACTTC. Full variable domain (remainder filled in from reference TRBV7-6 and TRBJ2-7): GAGVSQSPRYKVTKRGQDVALRCDPISGHVSLYWYRQALGQGPEFLTYFNYEAQQDKSGLPNDRFSAERPEGSISTLTIQRTEQRDSAMYRCASSSGQGGAYEQYFGPGTRLTVT.

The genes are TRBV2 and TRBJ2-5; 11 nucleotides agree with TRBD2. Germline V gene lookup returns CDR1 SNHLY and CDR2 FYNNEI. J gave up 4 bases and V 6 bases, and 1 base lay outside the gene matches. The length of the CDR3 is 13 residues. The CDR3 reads CASSGLAGETQYF. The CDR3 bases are TGTGCCAGCAGCGGACTAGCGGGAGAGACCCAGTACTTC.

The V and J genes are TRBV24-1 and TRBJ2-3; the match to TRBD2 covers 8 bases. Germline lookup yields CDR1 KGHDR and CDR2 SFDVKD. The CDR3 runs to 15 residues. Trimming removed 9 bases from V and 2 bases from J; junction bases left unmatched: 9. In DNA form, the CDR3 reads TGTGCCACCGGAACTAGCGGCGAATCCACAGATACGCAGTATTTT. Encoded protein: CATGTSGESTDTQYF.

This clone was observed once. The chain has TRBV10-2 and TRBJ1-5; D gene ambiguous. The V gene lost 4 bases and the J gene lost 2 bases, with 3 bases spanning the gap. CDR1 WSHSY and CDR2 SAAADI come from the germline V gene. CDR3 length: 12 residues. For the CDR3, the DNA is TGCGCCAGCAGTGTCGGCAATCAGCCCCAGCATTTT. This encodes CASSVGNQPQHF.

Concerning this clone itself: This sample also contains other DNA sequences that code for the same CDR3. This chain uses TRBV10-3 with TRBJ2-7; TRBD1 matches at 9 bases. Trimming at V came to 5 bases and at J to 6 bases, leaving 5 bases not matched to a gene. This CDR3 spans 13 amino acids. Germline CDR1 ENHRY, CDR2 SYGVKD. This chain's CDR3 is CAISSGQGSEQYF. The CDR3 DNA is TGTGCCATCAGTTCGGGACAGGGCTCCGAGCAGTACTTC.

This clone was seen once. The CDR3 DNA reads as TGTGCCAGCAGCTTACTAGCGGGTGAGCAGTTCTTC. Its protein is CASSLLAGEQFF. The chain uses TRBV7-3 and TRBJ2-1, with 8 bases identical to TRBD2. The CDR3 spans 12 residues. J lost 9 bases, V lost 2 bases, and 0 bases had no gene match. Germline V CDR1 and CDR2: SGHTA, FQGTGA.

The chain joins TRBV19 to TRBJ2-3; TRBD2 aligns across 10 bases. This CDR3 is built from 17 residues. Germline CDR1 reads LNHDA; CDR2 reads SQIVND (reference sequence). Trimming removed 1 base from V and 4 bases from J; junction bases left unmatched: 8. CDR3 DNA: TGTGCCAGTAGTATAGGATCTAAAGCGGGAGGGGCAGATACGCAGTATTTT. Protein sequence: CASSIGSKAGGADTQYF.

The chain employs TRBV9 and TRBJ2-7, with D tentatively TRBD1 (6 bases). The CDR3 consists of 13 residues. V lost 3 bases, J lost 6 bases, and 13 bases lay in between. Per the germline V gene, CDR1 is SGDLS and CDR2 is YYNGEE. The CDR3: CASSGVLGGEQYF. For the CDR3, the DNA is TGTGCCAGCAGCGGGGTCTTAGGGGGCGAGCAGTACTTC.

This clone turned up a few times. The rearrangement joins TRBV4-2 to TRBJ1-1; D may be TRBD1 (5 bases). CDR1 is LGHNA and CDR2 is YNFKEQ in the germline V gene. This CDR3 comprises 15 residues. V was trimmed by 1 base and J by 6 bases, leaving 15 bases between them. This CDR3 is CASSQGQGPAPEAFF. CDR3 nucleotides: TGTGCCAGCAGCCAAGGTCAGGGCCCAGCACCTGAAGCTTTCTTT.

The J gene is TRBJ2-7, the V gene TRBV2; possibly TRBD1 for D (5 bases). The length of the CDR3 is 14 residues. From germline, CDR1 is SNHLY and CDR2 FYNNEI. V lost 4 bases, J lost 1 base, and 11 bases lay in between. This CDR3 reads CASSVETVSYEQYF. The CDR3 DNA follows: TGTGCCAGCAGTGTCGAGACAGTATCCTACGAGCAGTACTTC.

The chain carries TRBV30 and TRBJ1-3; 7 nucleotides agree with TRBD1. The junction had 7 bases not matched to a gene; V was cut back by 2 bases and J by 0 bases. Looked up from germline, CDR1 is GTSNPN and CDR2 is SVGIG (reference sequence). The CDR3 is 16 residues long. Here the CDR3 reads CAWSPQGGTSGNTIYF. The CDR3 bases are TGTGCCTGGAGTCCCCAGGGGGGTACCTCTGGAAACACCATATATTTT. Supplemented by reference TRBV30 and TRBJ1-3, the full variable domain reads SQTIHQWPATLVQPVGSPLSLECTVEGTSNPNLYWYRQAAGRGLQLLFYSVGIGQISSEVPQNLSASRPQDRQFILSSKKLLLSDSGFYLCAWSPQGGTSGNTIYFGEGSWLTVV.

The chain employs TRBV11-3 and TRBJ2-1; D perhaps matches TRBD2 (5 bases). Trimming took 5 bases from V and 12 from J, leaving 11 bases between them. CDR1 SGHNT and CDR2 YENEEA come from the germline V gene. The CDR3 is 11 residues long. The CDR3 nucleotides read TGTGCCAGCAGCCCAGGAGGACCGCAGTTCTTC. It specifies CASSPGGPQFF. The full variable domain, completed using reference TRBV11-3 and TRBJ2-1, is EAGVVQSPRYKIIEKKQPVAFWCNPISGHNTLYWYLQNLGQGPELLIRYENEEAVDDSQLPKDRFSAERLKGVDSTLKIQPAELGDSAVYLCASSPGGPQFFGPGTRLTVL.

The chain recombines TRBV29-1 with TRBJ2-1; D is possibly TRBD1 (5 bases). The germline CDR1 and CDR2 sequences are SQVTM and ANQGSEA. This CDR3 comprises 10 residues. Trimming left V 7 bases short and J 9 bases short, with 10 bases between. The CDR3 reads CSGGQAEQFF. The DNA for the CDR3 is TGCAGCGGGGGCCAAGCTGAGCAGTTCTTC.

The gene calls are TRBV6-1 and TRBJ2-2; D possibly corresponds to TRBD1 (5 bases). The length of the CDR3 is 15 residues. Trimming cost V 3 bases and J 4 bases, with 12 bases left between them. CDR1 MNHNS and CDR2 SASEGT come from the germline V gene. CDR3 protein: CASSDEDDSTGELFF. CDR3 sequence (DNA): TGTGCCAGCAGTGACGAGGACGACAGCACCGGGGAGCTGTTTTTT.

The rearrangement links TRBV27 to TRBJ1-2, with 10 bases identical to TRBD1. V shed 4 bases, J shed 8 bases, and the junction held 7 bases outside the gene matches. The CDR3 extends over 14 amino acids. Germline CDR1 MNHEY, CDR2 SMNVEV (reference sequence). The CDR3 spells CASSSRQGAQGYTF. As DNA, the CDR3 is TGTGCCAGCAGTTCCCGACAGGGGGCGCAAGGCTACACCTTC.

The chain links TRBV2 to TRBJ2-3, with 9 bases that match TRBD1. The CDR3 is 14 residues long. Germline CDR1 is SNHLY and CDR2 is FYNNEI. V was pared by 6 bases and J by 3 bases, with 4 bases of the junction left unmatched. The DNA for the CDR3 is TGTGCCAGCAGACAACAGGGGGCGACAGATACGCAGTATTTT. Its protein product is CASRQQGATDTQYF.

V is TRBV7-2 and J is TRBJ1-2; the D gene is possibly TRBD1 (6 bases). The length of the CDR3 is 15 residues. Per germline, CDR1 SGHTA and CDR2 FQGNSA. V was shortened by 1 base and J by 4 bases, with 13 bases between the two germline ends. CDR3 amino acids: CASSLVSGGGYGYTF. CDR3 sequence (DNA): TGTGCCAGCAGCTTAGTTTCTGGGGGCGGCTATGGCTACACCTTC.

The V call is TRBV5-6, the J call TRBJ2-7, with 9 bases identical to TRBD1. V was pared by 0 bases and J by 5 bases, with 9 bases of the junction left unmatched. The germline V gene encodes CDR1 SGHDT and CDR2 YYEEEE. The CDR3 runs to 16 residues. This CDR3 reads CASSLGTGTGLNEQYF. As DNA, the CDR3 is TGTGCCAGCAGCTTGGGCACCGGGACAGGGCTCAACGAGCAGTACTTC.

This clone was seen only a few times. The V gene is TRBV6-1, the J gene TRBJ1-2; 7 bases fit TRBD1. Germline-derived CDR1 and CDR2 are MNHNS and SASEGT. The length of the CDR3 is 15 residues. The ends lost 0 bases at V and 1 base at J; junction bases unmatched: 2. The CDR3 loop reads CASSEATGYNYGYTF. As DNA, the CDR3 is TGTGCCAGCAGTGAAGCGACAGGGTATAACTATGGCTACACCTTC.

CDR3 DNA: TGTGCCAGCTCACCACCTCAAATTCCAGGCGAGACCCAGTACTTC. Amino acids: CASSPPQIPGETQYF. This rearrangement joins TRBV18 to TRBJ2-5; D gene unclear. CDR1 KGHSH and CDR2 LQKENI come from the germline V gene. V was pared by 0 bases and J by 5 bases, with 13 bases between. The CDR3 has 15 amino acids.

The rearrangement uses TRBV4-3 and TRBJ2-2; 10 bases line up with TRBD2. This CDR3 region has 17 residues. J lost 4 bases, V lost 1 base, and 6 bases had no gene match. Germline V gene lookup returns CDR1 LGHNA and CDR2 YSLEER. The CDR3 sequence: CASSQALAGAFTGELFF. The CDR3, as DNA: TGCGCCAGCAGCCAAGCCCTAGCGGGAGCCTTCACCGGGGAGCTGTTTTTT.

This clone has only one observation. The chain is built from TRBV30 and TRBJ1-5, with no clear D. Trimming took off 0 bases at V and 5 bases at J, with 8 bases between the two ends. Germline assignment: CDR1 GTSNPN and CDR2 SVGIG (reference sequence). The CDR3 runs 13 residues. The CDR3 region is CAWSVLGDQPQHF. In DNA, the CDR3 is TGTGCCTGGAGTGTCCTGGGCGATCAGCCCCAGCATTTT.